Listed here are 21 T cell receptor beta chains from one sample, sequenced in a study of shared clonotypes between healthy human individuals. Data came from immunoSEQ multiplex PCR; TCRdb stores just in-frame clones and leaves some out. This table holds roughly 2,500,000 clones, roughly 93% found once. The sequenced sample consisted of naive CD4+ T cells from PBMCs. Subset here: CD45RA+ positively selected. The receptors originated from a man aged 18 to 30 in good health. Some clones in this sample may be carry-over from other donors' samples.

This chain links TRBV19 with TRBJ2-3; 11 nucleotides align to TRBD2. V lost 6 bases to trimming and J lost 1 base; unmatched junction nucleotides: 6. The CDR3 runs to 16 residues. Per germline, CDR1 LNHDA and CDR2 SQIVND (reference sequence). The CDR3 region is CASRPTSGRGTDTQYF. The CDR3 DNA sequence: TGTGCCAGTAGACCCACTAGCGGGAGAGGCACAGATACGCAGTATTTT.

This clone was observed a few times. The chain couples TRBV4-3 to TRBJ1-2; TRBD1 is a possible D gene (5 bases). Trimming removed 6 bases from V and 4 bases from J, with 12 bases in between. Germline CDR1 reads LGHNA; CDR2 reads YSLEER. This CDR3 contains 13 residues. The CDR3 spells CASRDDRSYGYTF. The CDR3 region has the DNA TGCGCCAGCAGGGACGACAGAAGCTATGGCTACACCTTC.

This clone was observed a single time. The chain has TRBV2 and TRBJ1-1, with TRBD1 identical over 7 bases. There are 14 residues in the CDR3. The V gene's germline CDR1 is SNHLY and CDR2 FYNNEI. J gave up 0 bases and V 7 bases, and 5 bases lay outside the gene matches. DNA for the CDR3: TGTGCCAGCAATTCACAGGGGTTGAACACTGAAGCTTTCTTT. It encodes CASNSQGLNTEAFF.

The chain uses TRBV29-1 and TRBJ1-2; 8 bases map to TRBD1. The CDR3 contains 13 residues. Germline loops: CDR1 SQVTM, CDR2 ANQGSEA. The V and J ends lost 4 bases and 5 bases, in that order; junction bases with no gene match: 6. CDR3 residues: CSVGGTGSYGYTF. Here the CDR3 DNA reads TGCAGCGTTGGGGGGACAGGCTCATATGGCTACACCTTC.

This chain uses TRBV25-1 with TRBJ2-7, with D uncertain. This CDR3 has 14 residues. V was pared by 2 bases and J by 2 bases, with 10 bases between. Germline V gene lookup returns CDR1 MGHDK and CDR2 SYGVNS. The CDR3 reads CASSEDHLTYEQYF. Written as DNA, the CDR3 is TGTGCCAGCAGTGAAGATCATCTGACCTACGAGCAGTACTTC.

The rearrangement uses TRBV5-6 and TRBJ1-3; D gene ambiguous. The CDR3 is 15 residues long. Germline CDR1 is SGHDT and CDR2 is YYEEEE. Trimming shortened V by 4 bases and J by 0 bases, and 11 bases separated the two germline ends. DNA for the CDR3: TGTGCCAGCAGCCGGAGAGAGGCCTCTGGAAACACCATATATTTT. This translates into CASSRREASGNTIYF.

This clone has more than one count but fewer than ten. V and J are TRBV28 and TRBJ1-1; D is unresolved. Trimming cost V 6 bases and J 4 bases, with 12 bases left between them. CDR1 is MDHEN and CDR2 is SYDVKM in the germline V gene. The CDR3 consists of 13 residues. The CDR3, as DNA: TGTGCCAGCAGCCGAGACGGGGTCACTGAAGCTTTCTTT. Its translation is CASSRDGVTEAFF. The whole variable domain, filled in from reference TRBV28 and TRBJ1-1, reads DVKVTQSSRYLVKRTGEKVFLECVQDMDHENMFWYRQDPGLGLRLIYFSYDVKMKEKGDIPEGYSVSREKKERFSLILESASTNQTSMYLCASSRDGVTEAFFGQGTRLTVV.

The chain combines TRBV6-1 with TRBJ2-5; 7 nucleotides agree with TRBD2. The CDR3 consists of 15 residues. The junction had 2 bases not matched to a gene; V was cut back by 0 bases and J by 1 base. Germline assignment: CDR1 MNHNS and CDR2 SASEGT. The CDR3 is CASSEAASGQETQYF. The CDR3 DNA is TGTGCCAGCAGTGAAGCGGCTAGCGGCCAAGAGACCCAGTACTTC.

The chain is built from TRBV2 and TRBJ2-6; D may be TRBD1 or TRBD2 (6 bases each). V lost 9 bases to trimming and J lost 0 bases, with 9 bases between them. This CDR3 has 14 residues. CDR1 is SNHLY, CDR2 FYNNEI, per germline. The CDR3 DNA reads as TGTGCCAGGGAGGGGGGCTCTGGGGCCAACGTCCTGACTTTC. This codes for CAREGGSGANVLTF.

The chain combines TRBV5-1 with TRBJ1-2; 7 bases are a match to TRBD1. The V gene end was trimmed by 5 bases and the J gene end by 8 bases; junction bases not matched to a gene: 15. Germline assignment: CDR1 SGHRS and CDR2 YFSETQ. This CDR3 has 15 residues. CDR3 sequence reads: CASSVIPGTENGYTF. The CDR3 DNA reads TGCGCCAGCAGTGTTATACCCGGGACAGAGAACGGCTACACCTTC. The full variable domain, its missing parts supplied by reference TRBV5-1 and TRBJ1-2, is KAGVTQTPRYLIKTRGQQVTLSCSPISGHRSVSWYQQTPGQGLQFLFEYFSETQRNKGNFPGRFSGRQFSNSRSEMNVSTLELGDSALYLCASSVIPGTENGYTFGSGTRLTVV.

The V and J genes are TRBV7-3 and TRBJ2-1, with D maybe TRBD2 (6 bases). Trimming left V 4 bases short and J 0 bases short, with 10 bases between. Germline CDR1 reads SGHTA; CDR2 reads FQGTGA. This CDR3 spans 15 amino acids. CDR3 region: CASSWLSGSYNEQFF. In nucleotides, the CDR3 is TGTGCCAGCAGCTGGCTTAGCGGCTCCTACAATGAGCAGTTCTTC.

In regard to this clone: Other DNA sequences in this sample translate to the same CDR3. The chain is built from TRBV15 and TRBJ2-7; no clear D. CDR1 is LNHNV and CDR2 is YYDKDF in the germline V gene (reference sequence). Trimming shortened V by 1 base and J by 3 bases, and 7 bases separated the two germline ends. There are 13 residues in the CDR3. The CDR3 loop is CATSRGGRYEQYF. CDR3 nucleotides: TGTGCCACCAGCAGAGGTGGGCGCTACGAGCAGTACTTC.

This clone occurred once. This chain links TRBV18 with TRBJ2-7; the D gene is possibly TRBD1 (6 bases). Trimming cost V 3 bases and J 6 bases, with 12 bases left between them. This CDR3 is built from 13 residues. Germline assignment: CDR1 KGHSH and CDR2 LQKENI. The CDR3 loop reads CASSPTQGGEQYF. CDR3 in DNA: TGTGCCAGCTCACCGACTCAAGGGGGCGAGCAGTACTTC. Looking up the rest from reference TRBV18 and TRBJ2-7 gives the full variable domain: NAGVMQNPRHLVRRRGQEARLRCSPMKGHSHVYWYRQLPEEGLKFMVYLQKENIIDESGMPKERFSAEFPKEGPSILRIQQVVRGDSAAYFCASSPTQGGEQYFGPGTRLTVT.

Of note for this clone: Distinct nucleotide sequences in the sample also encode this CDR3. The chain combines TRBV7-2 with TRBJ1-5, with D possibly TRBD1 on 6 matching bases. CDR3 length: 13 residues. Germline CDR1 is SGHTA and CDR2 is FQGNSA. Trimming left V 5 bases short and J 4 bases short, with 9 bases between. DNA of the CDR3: TGTGCCAGCAGCCCCACAGGGAATCAGCCCCAGCATTTT. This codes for CASSPTGNQPQHF. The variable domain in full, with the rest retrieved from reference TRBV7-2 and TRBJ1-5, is GAGVSQSPSNKVTEKGKDVELRCDPISGHTALYWYRQSLGQGLEFLIYFQGNSAPDKSGLPSDRFSAERTGGSVSTLTIQRTQQEDSAVYLCASSPTGNQPQHFGDGTRLSIL.

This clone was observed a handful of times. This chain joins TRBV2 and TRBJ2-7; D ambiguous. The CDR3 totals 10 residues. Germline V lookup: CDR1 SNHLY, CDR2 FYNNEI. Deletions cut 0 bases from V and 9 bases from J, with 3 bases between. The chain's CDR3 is CASSEAVQYF. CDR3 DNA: TGTGCCAGCAGTGAAGCGGTGCAGTACTTC.

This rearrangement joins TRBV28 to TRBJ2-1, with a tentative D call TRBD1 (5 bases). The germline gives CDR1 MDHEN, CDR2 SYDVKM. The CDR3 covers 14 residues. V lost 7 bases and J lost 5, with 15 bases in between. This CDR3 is CASIQVRRDNEQFF. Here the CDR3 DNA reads TGTGCCAGCATACAGGTACGGCGCGACAATGAGCAGTTCTTC.

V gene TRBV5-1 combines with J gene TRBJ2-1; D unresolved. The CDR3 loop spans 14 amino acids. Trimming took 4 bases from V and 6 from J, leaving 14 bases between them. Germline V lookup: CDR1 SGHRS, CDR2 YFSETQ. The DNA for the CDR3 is TGCGCCAGCAGCCTGGTGGCGACACTCAATGAGCAGTTCTTC. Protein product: CASSLVATLNEQFF.

The CDR3 spells CASSPGTGIATNEKLFF. CDR3 in DNA: TGCGCCAGCAGCCCCGGGACGGGGATAGCAACTAATGAAAAACTGTTTTTT. This rearrangement joins TRBV5-1 to TRBJ1-4, with D possibly TRBD1 on 5 matching bases. With 4 bases removed from V and 0 bases from J, the gap between germline ends came to 16 bases. From germline, CDR1 is SGHRS and CDR2 YFSETQ. The CDR3 loop spans 17 amino acids.

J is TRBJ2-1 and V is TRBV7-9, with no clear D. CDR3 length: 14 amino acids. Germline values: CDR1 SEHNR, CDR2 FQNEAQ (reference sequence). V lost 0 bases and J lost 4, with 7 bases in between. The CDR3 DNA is TGTGCCAGCAGCTTAGCGCTGGATTACAATGAGCAGTTCTTC. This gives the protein CASSLALDYNEQFF.

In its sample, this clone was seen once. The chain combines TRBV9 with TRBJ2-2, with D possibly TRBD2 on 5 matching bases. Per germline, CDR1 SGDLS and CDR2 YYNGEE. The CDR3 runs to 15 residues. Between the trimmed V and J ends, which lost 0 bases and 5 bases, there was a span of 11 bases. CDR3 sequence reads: CASSVDRSGTGELFF. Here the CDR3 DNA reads TGTGCCAGCAGCGTAGATCGATCGGGGACCGGGGAGCTGTTTTTT. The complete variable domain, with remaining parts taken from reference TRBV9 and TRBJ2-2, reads DSGVTQTPKHLITATGQRVTLRCSPRSGDLSVYWYQQSLDQGLQFLIQYYNGEERAKGNILERFSAQQFPDLHSELNLSSLELGDSALYFCASSVDRSGTGELFFGEGSRLTVL.

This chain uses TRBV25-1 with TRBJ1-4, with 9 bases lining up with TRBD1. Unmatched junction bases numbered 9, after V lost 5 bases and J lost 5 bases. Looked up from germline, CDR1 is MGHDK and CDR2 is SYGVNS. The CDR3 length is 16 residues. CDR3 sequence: CASSQRPGQGNEKLFF. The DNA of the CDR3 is TGTGCCAGCAGTCAGCGCCCGGGACAGGGAAATGAAAAACTGTTTTTT. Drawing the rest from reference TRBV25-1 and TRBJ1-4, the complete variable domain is EADIYQTPRYLVIGTGKKITLECSQTMGHDKMYWYQQDPGMELHLIHYSYGVNSTEKGDLSSESTVSRIRTEHFPLTLESARPSHTSQYLCASSQRPGQGNEKLFFGSGTQLSVL.